Listed below are T cell receptor beta chains from one sample, sequenced in a study of shared clonotypes between healthy human individuals. Using immunoSEQ multiplex PCR, the repertoire was profiled, and TCRdb retains in-frame clones only, with some absent. This table holds about 1.1 million clones, 77% found once. Sequenced: memory CD4+ T cells from PBMCs. The source is a man aged 18 to 30 in good health. Some clones in this sample may be carry-over from other donors' samples. Each CDR3 is given with its conserved first and last residue. Fields, in order: V gene, clone size, D gene, J gene, CDR3 DNA, CDR3 protein. A D gene is named only where the DNA matches it firmly. Some rows have no size entry. The others give once, few or many, or a class for an expanded clone.

TRBV5-5	NA	NA	TRBJ2-7	TGTGCCAGCAGCTTGTTATCTCGAGGTGAGCAGTACTTC	CASSLLSRGEQYF
TRBV7-3	NA	NA	TRBJ2-6	TGTGCCAGCAGCTTAACAGGGGGTAGCCCTGGGGCCAACGTCCTGACTTTC	CASSLTGGSPGANVLTF
TRBV29-1	many	TRBD2	TRBJ2-1	TGCAGCGGCCGTGGTAGGGGACTAACCTACAATGAGCAGTTCTTC	CSGRGRGLTYNEQFF
TRBV5-8	NA	NA	TRBJ2-7	TGTGCCAGCAGTCTCGGTAACGAGCAGTACTTC	CASSLGNEQYF
TRBV5-1	NA	NA	TRBJ2-2	TGCGCCAGCAGTTCTGGACTGACCGGGGAGCTGTTTTTT	CASSSGLTGELFF
TRBV30	few	NA	TRBJ1-1	TGTGCCTGCTACGACAGGAACACTGAAGCTTTCTTT	CACYDRNTEAFF
TRBV2	few	NA	TRBJ2-5	TGTGCCAGCAGTCTCGGGGAGACCCAGTACTTC	CASSLGETQYF
TRBV30	NA	NA	TRBJ2-7	TGTGCCTGGAGTTTCGGGGGTTACGAGCAGTACTTC	CAWSFGGYEQYF
TRBV28	once	NA	TRBJ1-5	TGTGCCAGCAGTTTATACCGGGATCAGAATCAGCCCCAGCATTTT	CASSLYRDQNQPQHF
TRBV12-5	NA	NA	TRBJ2-3	TGTGCTAGTGGTTTCCAAACAGATACGCAGTATTTT	CASGFQTDTQYF
TRBV7-2	NA	NA	TRBJ1-2	TGTGCCAGCAGCTTCCGGACCTATGGCTACACCTTC	CASSFRTYGYTF
TRBV4-3	NA	TRBD2	TRBJ2-2	TGCGCCAGCAGCACCTCTCTAGCGGGAGGTCACGGGGAGCTGTTTTTT	CASSTSLAGGHGELFF
TRBV5-4	NA	TRBD1	TRBJ2-7	TGTGCCAGCAGCTTGGGCGCCGACAGGGGGATCTACGAGCAGTACTTC	CASSLGADRGIYEQYF
TRBV10-3	NA	NA	TRBJ2-1	TGTGCCATCAGTGTGGTAGCGGACTACAATGAGCAGTTCTTC	CAISVVADYNEQFF
TRBV14	NA	NA	TRBJ1-1	TGTGCCAGCGAAAGGACAGCGAACACTGAAGCTTTCTTT	CASERTANTEAFF
TRBV6-5	once	NA	TRBJ2-2	TGTGCCAGCAGTTACGGGGGGACCGGGGAGCTGTTTTTT	CASSYGGTGELFF
TRBV9	NA	TRBD1	TRBJ2-3	TGTGCCAGCAGCACCCGGACAGGGGCCATGGCAGATACGCAGTATTTT	CASSTRTGAMADTQYF
TRBV28	NA	TRBD1	TRBJ2-7	TGTGCCAGCAGTCCTGGACAGGGCTACGAGCAGTACTTC	CASSPGQGYEQYF
TRBV5-1	NA	TRBD2	TRBJ2-6	TGCGCCAGCACCAGAGCGGGAGGCTCTGGGGCCAACGTCCTGACTTTC	CASTRAGGSGANVLTF
TRBV28	NA	NA	TRBJ1-5	TGTGCCAGCAGTTTTTTCTTAAGGGGGGGCGTTGGCAATCAGCCCCAGCATTTT	CASSFFLRGGVGNQPQHF
TRBV29-1	NA	NA	TRBJ1-1	TGCAGCGTCCGCGGGGCGGACACTGAAGCTTTCTTT	CSVRGADTEAFF
TRBV6-6	once	NA	TRBJ2-3	TGTGCCAGCAAGGGTAGTTACACAGATACGCAGTATTTT	CASKGSYTDTQYF
TRBV5-1	NA	TRBD1	TRBJ2-7	TGCGCCAGCAGCTTGGTCGCAGGGGGCTCCTACGAGCAGTACTTC	CASSLVAGGSYEQYF
TRBV7-2	few	NA	TRBJ2-5	TGTGCCAGCAGCTTCGAGACCCAGTACTTC	CASSFETQYF
TRBV27	NA	TRBD2	TRBJ2-3	TGTGCCAGCAGTCTTAGACTAGCGGGGGGGTATAGCACAGATACGCAGTATTTT	CASSLRLAGGYSTDTQYF
TRBV6-1	NA	NA	TRBJ2-7	TGTGCCAGCAGTGTTAAGGGTACAACCTACGAGCAGTACTTC	CASSVKGTTYEQYF
TRBV18	NA	NA	TRBJ2-5	TGTGCCAGCTCACCAAGGACAGAAGAGACCCAGTACTTC	CASSPRTEETQYF